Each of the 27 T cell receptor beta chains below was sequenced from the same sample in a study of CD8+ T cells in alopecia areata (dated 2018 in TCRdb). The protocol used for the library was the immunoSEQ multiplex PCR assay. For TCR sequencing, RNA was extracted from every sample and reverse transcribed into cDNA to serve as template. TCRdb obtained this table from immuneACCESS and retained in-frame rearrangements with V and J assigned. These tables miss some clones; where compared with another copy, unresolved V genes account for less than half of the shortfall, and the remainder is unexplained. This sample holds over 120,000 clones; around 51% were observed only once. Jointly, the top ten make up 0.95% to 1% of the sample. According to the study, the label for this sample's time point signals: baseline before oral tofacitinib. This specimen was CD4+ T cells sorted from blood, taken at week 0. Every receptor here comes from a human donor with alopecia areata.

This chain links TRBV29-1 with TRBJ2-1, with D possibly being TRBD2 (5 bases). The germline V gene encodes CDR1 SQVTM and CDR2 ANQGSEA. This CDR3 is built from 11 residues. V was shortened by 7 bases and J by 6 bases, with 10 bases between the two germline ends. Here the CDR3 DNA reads TGCAGCGCCAACGGACTCAATGAGCAGTTCTTC. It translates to CSANGLNEQFF.

The CDR3 coding sequence is TGCAGCGTTGGGGAAGGGAGGCGGGAGGGCCCTTACGAGCAGTACTTC. It specifies CSVGEGRREGPYEQYF. The chain uses TRBV29-1 and TRBJ2-7; 9 bases fit TRBD2. From germline, CDR1 is SQVTM and CDR2 ANQGSEA. CDR3 length equals 16 residues. Unmatched junction bases numbered 14, after V lost 4 bases and J lost 4 bases.

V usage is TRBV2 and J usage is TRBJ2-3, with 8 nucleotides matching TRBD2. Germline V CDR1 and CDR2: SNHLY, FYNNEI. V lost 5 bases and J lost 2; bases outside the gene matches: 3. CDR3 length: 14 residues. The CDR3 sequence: CASSRGLVTDTQYF. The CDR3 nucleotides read TGTGCCAGCAGTCGGGGACTAGTCACAGATACGCAGTATTTT.

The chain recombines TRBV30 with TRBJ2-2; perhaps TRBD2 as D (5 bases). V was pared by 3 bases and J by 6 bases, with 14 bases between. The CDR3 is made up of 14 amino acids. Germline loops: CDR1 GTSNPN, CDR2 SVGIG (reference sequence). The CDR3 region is CAWRGDTASGELFF. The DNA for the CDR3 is TGTGCCTGGAGGGGAGACACCGCCTCCGGGGAGCTGTTTTTT. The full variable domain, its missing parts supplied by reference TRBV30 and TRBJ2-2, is SQTIHQWPATLVQPVGSPLSLECTVEGTSNPNLYWYRQAAGRGLQLLFYSVGIGQISSEVPQNLSASRPQDRQFILSSKKLLLSDSGFYLCAWRGDTASGELFFGEGSRLTVL.

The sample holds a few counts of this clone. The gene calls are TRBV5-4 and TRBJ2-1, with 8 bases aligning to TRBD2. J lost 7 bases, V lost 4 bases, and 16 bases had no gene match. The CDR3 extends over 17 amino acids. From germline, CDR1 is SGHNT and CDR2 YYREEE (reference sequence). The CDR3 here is CASSQTSGLGQKNEQFF. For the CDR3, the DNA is TGTGCCAGCAGCCAAACATCGGGACTAGGGCAGAAAAATGAGCAGTTCTTC.

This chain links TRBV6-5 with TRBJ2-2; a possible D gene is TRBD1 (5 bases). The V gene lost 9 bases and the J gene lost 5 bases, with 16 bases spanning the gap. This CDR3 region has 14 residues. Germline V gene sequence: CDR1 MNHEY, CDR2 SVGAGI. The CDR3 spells CASARQPTTGELFF. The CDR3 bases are TGTGCCAGTGCCCGACAGCCTACTACCGGGGAGCTGTTTTTT.

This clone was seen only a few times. CDR3 sequence reads: CASSLSPEVGEQYF. The CDR3 nucleotides read TGTGCCAGCAGCTTGAGTCCAGAAGTCGGAGAGCAGTACTTC. V gene TRBV7-2 combines with J gene TRBJ2-7; D is undetermined. Trimming removed 3 bases from V and 7 bases from J, with 16 bases in between. This CDR3 has 14 residues. Germline V gene data show CDR1 as SGHTA and CDR2 as FQGNSA.

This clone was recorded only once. The CDR3 DNA reads as TGTGCCTGGACCCCGCCTGGAAGCAATCAGCCCCAGCATTTT. This gives the protein CAWTPPGSNQPQHF. The chain couples TRBV30 to TRBJ1-5; the D is unclear. CDR1 GTSNPN and CDR2 SVGIG come from the germline V gene (reference sequence). There are 14 residues in the CDR3. Trimming cost V 4 bases and J 1 base, with 11 bases left between them.

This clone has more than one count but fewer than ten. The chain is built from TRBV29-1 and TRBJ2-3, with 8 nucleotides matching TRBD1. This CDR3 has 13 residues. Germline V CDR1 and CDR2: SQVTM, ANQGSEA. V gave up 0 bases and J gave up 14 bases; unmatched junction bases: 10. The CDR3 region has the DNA TGCAGCGTTGAAGACGGGGCTGGACAGGGCCCGTATTTT. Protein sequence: CSVEDGAGQGPYF.

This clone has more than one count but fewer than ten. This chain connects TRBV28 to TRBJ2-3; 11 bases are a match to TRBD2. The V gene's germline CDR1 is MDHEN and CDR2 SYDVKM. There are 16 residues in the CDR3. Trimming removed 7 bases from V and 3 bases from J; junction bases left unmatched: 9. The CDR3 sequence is CASKLAGVIRTDTQYF. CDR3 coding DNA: TGTGCCAGCAAACTAGCGGGAGTGATTCGGACAGATACGCAGTATTTT. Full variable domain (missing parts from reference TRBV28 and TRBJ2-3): DVKVTQSSRYLVKRTGEKVFLECVQDMDHENMFWYRQDPGLGLRLIYFSYDVKMKEKGDIPEGYSVSREKKERFSLILESASTNQTSMYLCASKLAGVIRTDTQYFGPGTRLTVL.

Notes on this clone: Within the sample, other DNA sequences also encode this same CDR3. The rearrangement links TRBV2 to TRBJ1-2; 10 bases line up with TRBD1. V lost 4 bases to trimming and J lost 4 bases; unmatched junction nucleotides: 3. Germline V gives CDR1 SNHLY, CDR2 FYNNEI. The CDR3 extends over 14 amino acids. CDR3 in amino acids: CASSGGQGSYGYTF. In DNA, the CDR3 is TGTGCCAGCAGTGGGGGACAGGGGTCCTATGGCTACACCTTC.

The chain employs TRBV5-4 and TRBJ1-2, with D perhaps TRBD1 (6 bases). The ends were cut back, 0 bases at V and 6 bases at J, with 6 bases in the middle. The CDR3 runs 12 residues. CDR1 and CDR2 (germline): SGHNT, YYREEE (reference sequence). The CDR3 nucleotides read TGTGCCAGCAGCTTGGACAGGGATGGCTACACCTTC. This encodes CASSLDRDGYTF.

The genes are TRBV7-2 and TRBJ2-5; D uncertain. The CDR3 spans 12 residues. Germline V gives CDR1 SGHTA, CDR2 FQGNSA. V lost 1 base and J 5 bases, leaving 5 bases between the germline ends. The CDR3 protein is CASSLEAETQYF. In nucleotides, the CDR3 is TGTGCCAGCAGCTTAGAAGCCGAGACCCAGTACTTC.

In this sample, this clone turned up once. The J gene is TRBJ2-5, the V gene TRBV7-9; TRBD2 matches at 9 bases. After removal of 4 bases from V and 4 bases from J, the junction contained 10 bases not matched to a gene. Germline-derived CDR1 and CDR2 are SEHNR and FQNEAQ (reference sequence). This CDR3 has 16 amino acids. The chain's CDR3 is CASSSFSGSALETQYF. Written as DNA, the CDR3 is TGTGCCAGCAGCTCCTTTAGCGGGAGTGCGTTAGAGACCCAGTACTTC.

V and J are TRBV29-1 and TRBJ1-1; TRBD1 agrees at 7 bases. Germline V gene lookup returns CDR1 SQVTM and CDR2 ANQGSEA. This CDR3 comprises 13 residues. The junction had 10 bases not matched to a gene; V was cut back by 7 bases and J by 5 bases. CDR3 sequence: CSAETGRRTEAFF. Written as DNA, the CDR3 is TGCAGCGCGGAGACAGGGAGGAGGACTGAAGCTTTCTTT.

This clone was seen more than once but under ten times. CDR3 in DNA: TGCAGCGTTGAAGAAGGGGGAAACATTCAGTACTTC. Its protein product is CSVEEGGNIQYF. This rearrangement joins TRBV29-1 to TRBJ2-4, with D perhaps TRBD1 (6 bases). CDR3 length: 12 residues. The V gene's germline CDR1 is SQVTM and CDR2 ANQGSEA. The V end was cut by 0 bases, the J end by 6 bases, with 6 bases between.

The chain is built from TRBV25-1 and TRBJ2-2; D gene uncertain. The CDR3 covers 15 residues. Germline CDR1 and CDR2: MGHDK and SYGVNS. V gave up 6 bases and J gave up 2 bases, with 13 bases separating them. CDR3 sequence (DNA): TGTGCCAGCAGGCCCCCTAGTACTAACACCGGGGAGCTGTTTTTT. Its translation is CASRPPSTNTGELFF. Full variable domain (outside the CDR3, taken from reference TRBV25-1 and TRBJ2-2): EADIYQTPRYLVIGTGKKITLECSQTMGHDKMYWYQQDPGMELHLIHYSYGVNSTEKGDLSSESTVSRIRTEHFPLTLESARPSHTSQYLCASRPPSTNTGELFFGEGSRLTVL.

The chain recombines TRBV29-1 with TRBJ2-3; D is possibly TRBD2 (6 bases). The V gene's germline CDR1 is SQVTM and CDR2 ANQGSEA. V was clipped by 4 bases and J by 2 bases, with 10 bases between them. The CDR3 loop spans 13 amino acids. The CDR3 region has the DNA TGCAGCGTTGCTGGGCGGGACACAGATACGCAGTATTTT. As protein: CSVAGRDTDTQYF.

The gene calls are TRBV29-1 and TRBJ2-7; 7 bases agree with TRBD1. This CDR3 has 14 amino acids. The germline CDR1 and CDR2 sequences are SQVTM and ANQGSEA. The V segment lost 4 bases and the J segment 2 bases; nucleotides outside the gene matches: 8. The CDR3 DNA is TGCAGCGTTGTTAAGGACAGGATCACCTACGAGCAGTACTTC. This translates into CSVVKDRITYEQYF.

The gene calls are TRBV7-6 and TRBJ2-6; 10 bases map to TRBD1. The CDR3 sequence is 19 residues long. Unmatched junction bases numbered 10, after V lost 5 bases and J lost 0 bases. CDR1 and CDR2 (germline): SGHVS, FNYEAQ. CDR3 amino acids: CASSPRTGGLISGANVLTF. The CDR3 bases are TGTGCCAGCAGCCCAAGGACAGGGGGACTCATCTCTGGGGCCAACGTCCTGACTTTC.

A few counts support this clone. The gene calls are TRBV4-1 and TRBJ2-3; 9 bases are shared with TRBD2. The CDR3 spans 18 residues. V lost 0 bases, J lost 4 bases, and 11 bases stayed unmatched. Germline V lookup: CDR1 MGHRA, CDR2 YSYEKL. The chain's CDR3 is CASSQDGGSGRSSDTQYF. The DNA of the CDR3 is TGCGCCAGCAGCCAAGATGGGGGTAGCGGGAGATCTTCAGATACGCAGTATTTT.

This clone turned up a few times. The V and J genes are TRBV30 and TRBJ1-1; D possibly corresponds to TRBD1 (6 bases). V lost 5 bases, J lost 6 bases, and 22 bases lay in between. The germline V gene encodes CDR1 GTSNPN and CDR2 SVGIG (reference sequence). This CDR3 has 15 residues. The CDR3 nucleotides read TGTGCCTGGTTATTTCGGGGGCATCCAAGGGCTGAAGCTTTCTTT. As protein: CAWLFRGHPRAEAFF.

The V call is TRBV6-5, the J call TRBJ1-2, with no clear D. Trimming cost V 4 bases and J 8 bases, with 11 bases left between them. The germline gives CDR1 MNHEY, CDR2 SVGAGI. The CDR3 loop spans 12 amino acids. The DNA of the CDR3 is TGTGCCAGCAGTTCACCTAGAGAAGGCTACACCTTC. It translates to CASSSPREGYTF.

The CDR3 nucleotides are TGTGCCTGGAGTGCGGACAGGGGCACAGATACGCAGTATTTT. This sequence encodes CAWSADRGTDTQYF. This sequence joins TRBV30 and TRBJ2-3; 8 nucleotides line up with TRBD1. CDR3 length equals 14 residues. J gave up 1 base and V 1 base, and 1 base lay outside the gene matches. Germline CDR1 is GTSNPN and CDR2 is SVGIG (reference sequence).

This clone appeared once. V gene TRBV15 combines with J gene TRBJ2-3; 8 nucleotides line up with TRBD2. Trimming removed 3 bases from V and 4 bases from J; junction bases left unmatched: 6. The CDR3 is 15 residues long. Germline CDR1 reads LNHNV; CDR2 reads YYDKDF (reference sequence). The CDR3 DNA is TGTGCCACCAGCAGTAGCGGGATCCCTCCAGATACGCAGTATTTT. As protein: CATSSSGIPPDTQYF.

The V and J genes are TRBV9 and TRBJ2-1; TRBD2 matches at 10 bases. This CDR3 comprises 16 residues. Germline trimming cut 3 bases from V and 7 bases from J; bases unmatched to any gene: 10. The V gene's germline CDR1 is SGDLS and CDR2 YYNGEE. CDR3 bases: TGTGCCAGCAGCGGGCTCGGGACTAGCGCCGAGAATGAGCAGTTCTTC. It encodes CASSGLGTSAENEQFF.

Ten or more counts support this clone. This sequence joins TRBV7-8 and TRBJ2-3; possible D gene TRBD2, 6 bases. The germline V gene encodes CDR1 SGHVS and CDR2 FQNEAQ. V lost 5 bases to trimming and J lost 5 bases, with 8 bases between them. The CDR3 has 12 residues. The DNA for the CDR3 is TGTGCCAGCAGCCAAGCGGGAGATACGCAGTATTTT. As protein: CASSQAGDTQYF.